This T cell receptor beta chain came from a study of brain T cells in children with intractable seizures. Regarding the study as a whole: Pre-surgery blood may have been undersampled, hiding some clones.

About this clone: As yet, its antigen is unknown. Because it lacks the conserved phenylalanine or tryptophan at the end, this CDR3 is likely a read error. No DNA is shown, since the ends of the CDR3 on it are uncertain; the CDR3 is the one TCRdb lists.

Time point in this sample: blood from clinic visit 5 months post-surgery; TSC patient then seizure free. The sequenced cases were selected for having the highest brain T cell transcript signatures. Before surgery, patients took at least one anti-epileptic drug. Germline V gene sequence: CDR1 GTSNPN, CDR2 SVGIG (reference sequence). The CDR3 totals 12 residues, both ends included. Using immunoSEQ multiplex PCR, the repertoire was profiled, and TCRdb retains in-frame clones only, with some absent. The table has around 340,000 clones, about 93% seen once. The receptor's source is a boy under two years old with tuberous sclerosis and intractable seizures. The sample was peripheral blood, taken 4 to 5 months after surgery. The chain recombines TRBV30 with TRBJ2-7. CDR3 loop: CAWSPTGHHIHL.